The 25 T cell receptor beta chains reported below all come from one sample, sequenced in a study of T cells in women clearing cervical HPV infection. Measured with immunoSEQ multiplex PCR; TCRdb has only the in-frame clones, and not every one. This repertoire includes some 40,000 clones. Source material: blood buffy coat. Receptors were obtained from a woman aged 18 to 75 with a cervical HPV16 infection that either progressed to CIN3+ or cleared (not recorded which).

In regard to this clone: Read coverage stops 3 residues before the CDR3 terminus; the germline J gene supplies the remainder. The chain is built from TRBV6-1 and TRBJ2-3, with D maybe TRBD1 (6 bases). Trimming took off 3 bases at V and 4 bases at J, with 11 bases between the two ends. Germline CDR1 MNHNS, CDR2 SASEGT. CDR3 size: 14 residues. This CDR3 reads CASSDVDRSDTQYF. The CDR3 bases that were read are TGTGCCAGCAGTGACGTAGACAGGTCAGATACG.

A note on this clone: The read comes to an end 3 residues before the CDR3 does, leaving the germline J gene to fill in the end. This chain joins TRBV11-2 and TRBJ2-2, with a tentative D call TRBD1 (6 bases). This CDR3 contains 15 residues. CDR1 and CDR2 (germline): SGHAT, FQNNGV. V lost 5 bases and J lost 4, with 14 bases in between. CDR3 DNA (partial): TGTGCCAGCAGCCCGGTGGGGGCTGGCACCGGGGAG. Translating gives CASSPVGAGTGE. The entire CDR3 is CASSPVGAGTGELFF. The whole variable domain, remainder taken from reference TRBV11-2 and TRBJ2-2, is EAGVAQSPRYKIIEKRQSVAFWCNPISGHATLYWYQQILGQGPKLLIQFQNNGVVDDSQLPKDRFSAERLKGVDSTLKIQPAKLEDSAVYLCASSPVGAGTGELFFGEGSRLTVL.

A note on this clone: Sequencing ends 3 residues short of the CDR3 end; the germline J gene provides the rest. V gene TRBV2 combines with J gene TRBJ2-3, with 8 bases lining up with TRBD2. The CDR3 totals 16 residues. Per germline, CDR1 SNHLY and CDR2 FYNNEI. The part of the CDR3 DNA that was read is TGTGCCAGCAGTGAAGGGGTACTAGCGGCTCAAGAGACG. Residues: CASSEGVLAAQET. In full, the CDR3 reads CASSEGVLAAQETQYF.

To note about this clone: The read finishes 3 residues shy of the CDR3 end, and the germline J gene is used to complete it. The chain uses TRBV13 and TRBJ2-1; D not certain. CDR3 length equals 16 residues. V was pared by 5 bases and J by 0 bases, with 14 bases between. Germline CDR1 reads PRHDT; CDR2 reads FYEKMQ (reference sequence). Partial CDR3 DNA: TGTGCCAGCAGCCCTCCTGACTCCTCCTCCTACAATGAG. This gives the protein CASSPPDSSSYNE. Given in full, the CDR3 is CASSPPDSSSYNEQFF.

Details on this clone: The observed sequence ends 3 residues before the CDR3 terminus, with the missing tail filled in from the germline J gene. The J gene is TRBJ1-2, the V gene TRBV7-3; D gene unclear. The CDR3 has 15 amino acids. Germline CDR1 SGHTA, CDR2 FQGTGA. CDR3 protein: CASSFTSGITDTYTF. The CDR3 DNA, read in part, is TGTGCCAGCAGCTTCACTAGCGGGATCACAGATACC.

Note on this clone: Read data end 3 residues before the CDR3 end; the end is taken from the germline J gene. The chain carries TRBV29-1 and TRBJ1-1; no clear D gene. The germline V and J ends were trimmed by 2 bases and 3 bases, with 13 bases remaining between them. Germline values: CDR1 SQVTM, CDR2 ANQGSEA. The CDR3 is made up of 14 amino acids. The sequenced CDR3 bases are TGCAGCGTTGAACTGCGCCGACTGGACACTGAA. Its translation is CSVELRRLDTE. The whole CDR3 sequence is CSVELRRLDTEAFF.

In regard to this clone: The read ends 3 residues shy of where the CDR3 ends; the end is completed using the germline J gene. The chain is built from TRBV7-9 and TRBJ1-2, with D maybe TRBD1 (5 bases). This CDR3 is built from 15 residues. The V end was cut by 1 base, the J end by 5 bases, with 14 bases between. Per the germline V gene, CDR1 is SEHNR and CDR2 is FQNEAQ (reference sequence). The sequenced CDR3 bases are TGTGCCAGCAGCTTAGGATTTGACGGGGGTTATGGC. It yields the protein CASSLGFDGGYG. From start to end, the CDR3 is CASSLGFDGGYGYTF.

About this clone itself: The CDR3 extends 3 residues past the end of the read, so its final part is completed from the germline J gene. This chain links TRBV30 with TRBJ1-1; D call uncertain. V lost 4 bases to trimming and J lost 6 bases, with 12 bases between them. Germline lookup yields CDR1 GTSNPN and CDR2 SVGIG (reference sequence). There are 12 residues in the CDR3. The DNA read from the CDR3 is TGTGCCTGGAACTTCGTCGGGTCTGAA. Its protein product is CAWNFVGSE. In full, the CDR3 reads CAWNFVGSEAFF.

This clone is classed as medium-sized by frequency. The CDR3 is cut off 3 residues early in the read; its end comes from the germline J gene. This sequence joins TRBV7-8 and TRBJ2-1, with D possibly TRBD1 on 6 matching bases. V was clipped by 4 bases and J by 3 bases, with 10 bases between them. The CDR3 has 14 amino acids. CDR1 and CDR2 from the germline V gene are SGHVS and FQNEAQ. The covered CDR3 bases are TGTGCCAGCAGCTACCGGGACAACTACAATGAG. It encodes CASSYRDNYNE. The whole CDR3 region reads CASSYRDNYNEQFF. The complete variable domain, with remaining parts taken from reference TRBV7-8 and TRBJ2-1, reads GAGVSQSPRYKVAKRGQDVALRCDPISGHVSLFWYQQALGQGPEFLTYFQNEAQLDKSGLPSDRFFAERPEGSVSTLKIQRTQQEDSAVYLCASSYRDNYNEQFFGPGTRLTVL.

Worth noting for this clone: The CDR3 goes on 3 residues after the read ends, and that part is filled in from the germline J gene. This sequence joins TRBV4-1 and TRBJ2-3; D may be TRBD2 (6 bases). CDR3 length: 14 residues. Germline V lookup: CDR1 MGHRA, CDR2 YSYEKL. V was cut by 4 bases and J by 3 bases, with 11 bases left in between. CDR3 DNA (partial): TGCGCCAGCAGCCCGGGCGGGGCAACAGATACG. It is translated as CASSPGGATDT. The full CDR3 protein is CASSPGGATDTQYF.

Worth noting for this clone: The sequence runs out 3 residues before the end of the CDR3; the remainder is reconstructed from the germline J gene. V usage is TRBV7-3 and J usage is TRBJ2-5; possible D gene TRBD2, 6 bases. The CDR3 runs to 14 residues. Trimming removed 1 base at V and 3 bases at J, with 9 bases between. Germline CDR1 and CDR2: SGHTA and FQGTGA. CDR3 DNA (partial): TGTGCCAGCAGCTTAATCGGGGGAGAAGAGACC. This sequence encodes CASSLIGGEET. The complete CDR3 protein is CASSLIGGEETQYF.

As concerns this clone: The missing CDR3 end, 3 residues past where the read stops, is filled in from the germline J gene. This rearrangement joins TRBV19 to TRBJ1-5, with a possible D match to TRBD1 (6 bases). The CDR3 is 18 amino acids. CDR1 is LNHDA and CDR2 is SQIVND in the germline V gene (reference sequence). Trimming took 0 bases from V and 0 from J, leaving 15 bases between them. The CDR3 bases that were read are TGTGCCAGTAGTATAGAAACAGGGAATCGTCGTAGCAATCAGCCC. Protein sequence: CASSIETGNRRSNQP. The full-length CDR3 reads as CASSIETGNRRSNQPQHF. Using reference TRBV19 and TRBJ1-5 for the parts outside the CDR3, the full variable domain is DGGITQSPKYLFRKEGQNVTLSCEQNLNHDAMYWYRQDPGQGLRLIYYSQIVNDFQKGDIAEGYSVSREKKESFPLTVTSAQKNPTAFYLCASSIETGNRRSNQPQHFGDGTRLSIL.

The DNA read from the CDR3 is TGCAGTGCTAGCAAAGTGGGACAGCTTTATGGC. As protein: CSASKVGQLYG. The CDR3 reads in full as CSASKVGQLYGYTF. V and J are TRBV20-1 and TRBJ1-2; 7 bases agree with TRBD1. The read falls 3 residues short of the CDR3 end, and the missing part is taken from the germline J gene. This CDR3 is built from 14 residues. V lost 3 bases to trimming and J lost 5 bases; unmatched junction nucleotides: 9. Germline CDR1 reads DFQATT; CDR2 reads SNEGSKA (reference sequence).

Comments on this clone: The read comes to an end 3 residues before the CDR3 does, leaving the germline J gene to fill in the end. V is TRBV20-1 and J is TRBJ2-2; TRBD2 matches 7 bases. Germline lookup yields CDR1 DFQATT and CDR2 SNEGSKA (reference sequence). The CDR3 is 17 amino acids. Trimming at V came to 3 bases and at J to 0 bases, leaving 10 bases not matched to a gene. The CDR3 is CSASHLGGTANTGELFF. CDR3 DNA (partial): TGCAGTGCTAGCCACTTGGGAGGGACTGCGAACACCGGGGAG.

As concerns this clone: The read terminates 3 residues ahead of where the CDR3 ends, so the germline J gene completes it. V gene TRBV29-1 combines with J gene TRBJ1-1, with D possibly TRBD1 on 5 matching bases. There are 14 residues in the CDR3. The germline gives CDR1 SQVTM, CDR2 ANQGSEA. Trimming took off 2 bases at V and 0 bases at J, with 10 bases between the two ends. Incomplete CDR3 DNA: TGCAGCGTTGAAAGACAGTTAATGAACACTGAA. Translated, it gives CSVERQLMNTE. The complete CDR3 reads CSVERQLMNTEAFF.

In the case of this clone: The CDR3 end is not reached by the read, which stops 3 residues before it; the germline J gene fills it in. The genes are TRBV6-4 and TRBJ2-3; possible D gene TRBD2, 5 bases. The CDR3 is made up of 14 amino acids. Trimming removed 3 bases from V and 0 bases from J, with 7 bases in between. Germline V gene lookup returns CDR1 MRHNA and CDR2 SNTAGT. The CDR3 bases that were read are TGTGCCAGCAGTGAGCTAGCTAGCACAGATACG. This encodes CASSELASTDT. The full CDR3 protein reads CASSELASTDTQYF.

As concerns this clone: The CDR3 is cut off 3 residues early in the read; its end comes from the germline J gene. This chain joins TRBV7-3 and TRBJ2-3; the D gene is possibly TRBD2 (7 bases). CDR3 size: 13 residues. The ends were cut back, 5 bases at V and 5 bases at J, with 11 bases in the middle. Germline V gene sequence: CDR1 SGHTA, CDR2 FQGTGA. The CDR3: CASSIGGLDTQYF. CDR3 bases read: TGTGCCAGCAGCATCGGGGGGCTAGATACG. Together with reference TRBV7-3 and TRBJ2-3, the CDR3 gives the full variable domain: GAGVSQTPSNKVTEKGKYVELRCDPISGHTALYWYRQSLGQGPEFLIYFQGTGAADDSGLPNDRFFAVRPEGSVSTLKIQRTERGDSAVYLCASSIGGLDTQYFGPGTRLTVL.

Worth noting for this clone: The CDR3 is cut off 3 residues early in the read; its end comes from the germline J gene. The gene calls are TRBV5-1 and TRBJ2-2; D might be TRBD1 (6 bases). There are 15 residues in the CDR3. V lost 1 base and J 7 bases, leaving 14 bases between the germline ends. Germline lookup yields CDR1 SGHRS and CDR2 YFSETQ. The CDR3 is CASSLLQGEGGELFF. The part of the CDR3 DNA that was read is TGCGCCAGCAGCTTGCTACAGGGTGAAGGCGGGGAG.

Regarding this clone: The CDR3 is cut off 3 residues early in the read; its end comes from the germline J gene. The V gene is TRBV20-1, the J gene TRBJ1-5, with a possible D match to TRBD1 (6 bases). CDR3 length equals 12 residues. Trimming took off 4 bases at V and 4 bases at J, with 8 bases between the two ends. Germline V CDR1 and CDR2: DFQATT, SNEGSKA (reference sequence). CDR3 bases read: TGCAGTGCTACAACAGGGAATCAGCCC. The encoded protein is CSATTGNQP. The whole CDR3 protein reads CSATTGNQPQHF.

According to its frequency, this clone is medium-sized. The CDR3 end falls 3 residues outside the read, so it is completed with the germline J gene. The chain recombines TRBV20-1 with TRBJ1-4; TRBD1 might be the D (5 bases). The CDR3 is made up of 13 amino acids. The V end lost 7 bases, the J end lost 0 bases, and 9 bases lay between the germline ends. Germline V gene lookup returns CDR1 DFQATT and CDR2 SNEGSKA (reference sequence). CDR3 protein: CSVTGSTNEKLFF. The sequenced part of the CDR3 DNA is TGCAGTGTCACAGGATCAACTAATGAAAAA.

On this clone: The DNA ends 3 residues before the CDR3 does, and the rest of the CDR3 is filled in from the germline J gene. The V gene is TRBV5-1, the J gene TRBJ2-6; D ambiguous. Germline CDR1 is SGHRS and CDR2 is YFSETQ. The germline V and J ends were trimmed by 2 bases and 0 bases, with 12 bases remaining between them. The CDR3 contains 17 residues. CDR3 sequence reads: CASSLNAESSGANVLTF. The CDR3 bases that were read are TGCGCCAGCAGCTTAAATGCGGAGAGCTCTGGGGCCAACGTC.

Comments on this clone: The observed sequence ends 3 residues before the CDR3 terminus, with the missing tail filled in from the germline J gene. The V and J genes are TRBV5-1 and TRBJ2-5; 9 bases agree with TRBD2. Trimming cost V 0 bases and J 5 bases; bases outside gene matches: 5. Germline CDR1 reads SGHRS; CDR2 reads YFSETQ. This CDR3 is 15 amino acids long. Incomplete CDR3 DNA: TGCGCCAGCAGCTTGGTTAGCGGGAGTGAGGAGACC. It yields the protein CASSLVSGSEET. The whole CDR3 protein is CASSLVSGSEETQYF.

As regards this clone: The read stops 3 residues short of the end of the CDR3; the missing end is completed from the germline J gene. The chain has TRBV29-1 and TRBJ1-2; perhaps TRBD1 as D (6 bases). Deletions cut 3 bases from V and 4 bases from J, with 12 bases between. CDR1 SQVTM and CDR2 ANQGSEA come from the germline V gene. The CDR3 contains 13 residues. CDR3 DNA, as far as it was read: TGCAGCGTTGATGTAGGAGGGGGCTATGGC. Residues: CSVDVGGGYG. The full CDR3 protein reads CSVDVGGGYGYTF. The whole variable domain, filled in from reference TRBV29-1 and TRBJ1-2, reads SAVISQKPSRDICQRGTSLTIQCQVDSQVTMMFWYRQQPGQSLTLIATANQGSEATYESGFVIDKFPISRPNLTFSTLTVSNMSPEDSSIYLCSVDVGGGYGYTFGSGTRLTVV.

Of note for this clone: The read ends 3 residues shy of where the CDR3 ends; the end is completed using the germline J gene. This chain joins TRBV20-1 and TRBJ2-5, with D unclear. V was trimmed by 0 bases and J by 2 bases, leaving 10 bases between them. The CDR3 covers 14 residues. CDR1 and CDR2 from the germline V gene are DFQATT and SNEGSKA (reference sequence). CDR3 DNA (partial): TGCAGTGCTAGAGAAGTAAAAGGGCAAGAGACC. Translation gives CSAREVKGQET. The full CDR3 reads CSAREVKGQETQYF.

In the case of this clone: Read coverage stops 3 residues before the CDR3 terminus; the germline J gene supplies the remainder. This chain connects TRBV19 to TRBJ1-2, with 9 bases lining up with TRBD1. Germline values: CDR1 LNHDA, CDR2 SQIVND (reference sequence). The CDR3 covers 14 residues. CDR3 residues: CASSNRGRFDDYTF. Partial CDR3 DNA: TGTGCCAGTTCAAACAGGGGGCGCTTTGATGAC.